A single sample is the source of the 12 T cell receptor beta chains below, sequenced in a study of identical twins (dated by TCRdb to 2016 to 2017). The library was built by means of 5' RACE. The data were produced on an Illumina HiSeq 2000. The raw public reads went through TCRdb reprocessing: fastp at Q25, MiXCR clone calling, in-frame beta chains kept. Here each entry gathers all rows of one CDR3 protein and keeps the most common genes and DNA. This sample gives under 350,000 distinct CDR3 sequences in total; 7.5% to 9.5% of them show up just once. The top ten clones comprise approximately 7% of the sample. A further study also used this sample, focusing on yellow fever vaccine responses in identical twins.

What was sequenced was CD8+ T cells sorted from blood. These receptors all come from a woman aged 18-29 years in good health.

This clonotype was found many times. This chain uses TRBV28 with TRBJ1-2; 8 nucleotides line up with TRBD1. V lost 4 bases and J lost 1; bases outside the gene matches: 14. The CDR3 extends over 18 amino acids. Germline CDR1 reads MDHEN; CDR2 reads SYDVKM. CDR3 DNA: TGTGCCAGCAGTTCTTTAGAAGACAGGGGACTACTTAACTATGGCTACACCTTC. Its protein is CASSSLEDRGLLNYGYTF.

This clonotype has more than one count but fewer than ten. The chain carries TRBV20-1 and TRBJ1-3, with TRBD1 identical over 8 bases. Trimming cost V 5 bases and J 7 bases; bases outside gene matches: 7. Germline V gene lookup returns CDR1 DFQATT and CDR2 SNEGSKA (reference sequence). The CDR3 consists of 13 residues. The CDR3 DNA reads as TGCAGTGCTCCATGGACAGGGATGAACACCATATATTTT. Protein sequence: CSAPWTGMNTIYF.

This clonotype was observed a handful of times. The chain uses TRBV15 and TRBJ2-3; 8 positions agree with TRBD2. CDR3 length equals 16 residues. V dropped 5 bases and J dropped 4; count of bases not matched to a gene: 11. Germline CDR1 LNHNV, CDR2 YYDKDF (reference sequence). CDR3 bases: TGTGCCACCAGCGTGATGACTAGCGTACGGCCAGATACGCAGTATTTT. This encodes CATSVMTSVRPDTQYF.

A few counts support this clonotype. The DNA for the CDR3 is TGTGCCAGCAGCGTCTCCTTGAGCAGGGGCCACTACGAGCAGTACTTC. This encodes CASSVSLSRGHYEQYF. The chain employs TRBV9 and TRBJ2-7, with TRBD1 as a possible D gene (6 bases). V was shortened by 2 bases and J by 3 bases, with 18 bases between the two germline ends. The CDR3 loop spans 16 amino acids. The V gene's germline CDR1 is SGDLS and CDR2 YYNGEE.

The chain has TRBV30 and TRBJ2-2; no clear D. Germline V CDR1 and CDR2: GTSNPN, SVGIG (reference sequence). The CDR3 runs to 12 residues. V lost 2 bases to trimming and J lost 4 bases, with 5 bases between them. The DNA for the CDR3 is TGTGCCTGGAGTCTACCCACCGGGGAGCTGTTTTTT. Translation: CAWSLPTGELFF. Based on the CDR3 plus reference TRBV30 and TRBJ2-2, the full variable domain is SQTIHQWPATLVQPVGSPLSLECTVEGTSNPNLYWYRQAAGRGLQLLFYSVGIGQISSEVPQNLSASRPQDRQFILSSKKLLLSDSGFYLCAWSLPTGELFFGEGSRLTVL.

This sequence joins TRBV4-3 and TRBJ2-2; no definite D call. Trimming shortened V by 0 bases and J by 0 bases, and 8 bases separated the two germline ends. This CDR3 spans 16 amino acids. From germline, CDR1 is LGHNA and CDR2 YSLEER. CDR3 DNA: TGCGCCAGCAGCCAAGATTTCCAAACGAACACCGGGGAGCTGTTTTTT. Its protein product is CASSQDFQTNTGELFF.

The table lists this clonotype with many counts. This chain joins TRBV5-5 and TRBJ2-1, with D perhaps TRBD1 or TRBD2 (5 bases each). Germline CDR1 SGHKS, CDR2 YYEKEE (reference sequence). The ends were cut back, 4 bases at V and 7 bases at J, with 18 bases in the middle. This CDR3 has 15 amino acids. This chain's CDR3 is CASSLTWGLGNEQFF. The CDR3 nucleotides read TGTGCCAGCAGCCTCACGTGGGGGTTGGGGAATGAGCAGTTCTTC.

The rearrangement links TRBV15 to TRBJ2-3; 9 bases line up with TRBD2. This CDR3 comprises 18 residues. Germline V gene lookup returns CDR1 LNHNV and CDR2 YYDKDF (reference sequence). V was pared by 0 bases and J by 1 base, with 8 bases of the junction left unmatched. The CDR3 is CATSRDLSSGVRTDTQYF. The CDR3 nucleotides are TGTGCCACCAGCAGAGATTTGTCTAGCGGGGTACGCACAGATACGCAGTATTTT.

The chain employs TRBV6-2 or TRBV6-3 and TRBJ2-2; perhaps TRBD1 as D (6 bases). Trimming removed 0 bases at V and 0 bases at J, with 14 bases between. Germline lookup yields CDR1 MNHEY and CDR2 SVGEGT. This CDR3 comprises 18 residues. Here the CDR3 DNA reads TGTGCCAGCAGTTACTCGATAGGACAGATCTCGAACACCGGGGAGCTGTTTTTT. Encoded protein: CASSYSIGQISNTGELFF.

This clonotype was detected a few times. V is TRBV11-1 and J is TRBJ2-1, with D tentatively TRBD2 (7 bases). This CDR3 spans 18 amino acids. V dropped 1 base and J dropped 8 bases, with 24 bases sitting between them. From germline, CDR1 is SGHAT and CDR2 FQDESV (reference sequence). The CDR3 nucleotides read TGTGCCAGCAGCTTAGAGTCTTTTGGAGGGGGGGCCTTCTATGAGCAGTTCTTC. Translation gives CASSLESFGGGAFYEQFF.

CDR3 bases: TGTGCCAGCAGCTTAGGTCGGGGACAGGAGGCTTTCTTT. Its translation is CASSLGRGQEAFF. V and J are TRBV7-3 and TRBJ1-1; 8 bases line up with TRBD1. After removal of 2 bases from V and 11 bases from J, the junction contained 7 bases not matched to a gene. This CDR3 contains 13 residues. The germline V gene has CDR1 SGHTA and CDR2 FQGTGA.

This chain uses TRBV18 with TRBJ2-1; 9 bases are shared with TRBD2. Germline CDR1 and CDR2: KGHSH and LQKENI. Trimming removed 3 bases from V and 6 bases from J; junction bases left unmatched: 9. The CDR3 covers 16 residues. The CDR3: CASSPLVSGRLNEQFF. The CDR3 DNA reads as TGTGCCAGCTCACCGTTGGTTAGCGGGAGACTCAATGAGCAGTTCTTC.